These 19 T cell receptor beta chains were sequenced from one sample in a study of Tregs in tolerant kidney transplant recipients. Clones were sequenced by immunoSEQ multiplex PCR, and TCRdb holds only the in-frame ones, with some missing. This table holds 240,000 or so clones, about four fifths found once. Sequenced input: CD4+ T cells from blood. The receptor set was obtained from a human donor in good health.

The chain joins TRBV2 to TRBJ2-3; 9 positions match TRBD2. The CDR3 spans 14 residues. V shed 5 bases and J 6 bases; nucleotides not matched to a gene: 6. From germline, CDR1 is SNHLY and CDR2 FYNNEI. The DNA for the CDR3 is TGTGCCAGCAGTAGTAGCGGGAGTAGGGATACGCAGTATTTT. Residues: CASSSSGSRDTQYF. Looking up the rest from reference TRBV2 and TRBJ2-3 gives the full variable domain: EPEVTQTPSHQVTQMGQEVILRCVPISNHLYFYWYRQILGQKVEFLVSFYNNEISEKSEIFDDQFSVERPDGSNFTLKIRSTKLEDSAMYFCASSSSGSRDTQYFGPGTRLTVL.

V usage is TRBV10-3 and J usage is TRBJ2-7; possibly TRBD1 for D (5 bases). V was shortened by 3 bases and J by 4 bases, with 13 bases between the two germline ends. The CDR3 spans 14 residues. From germline, CDR1 is ENHRY and CDR2 SYGVKD. The CDR3 coding sequence is TGTGCCATCAGTGACGCAGGGCGGTGGTACGAGCAGTACTTC. Amino acid sequence: CAISDAGRWYEQYF.

This clone showed up just a few times. The V call is TRBV29-1, the J call TRBJ1-3; the D gene is possibly TRBD1 (6 bases). CDR1 is SQVTM and CDR2 is ANQGSEA in the germline V gene. The CDR3 consists of 15 residues. Between the trimmed V and J ends, which lost 5 bases and 0 bases, there was a span of 14 bases. The CDR3 region has the DNA TGCAGCGTTCTGACAGGAACCAACTCTGGAAACACCATATATTTT. This gives the protein CSVLTGTNSGNTIYF. Combining the CDR3 with reference TRBV29-1 and TRBJ1-3 gives the whole variable domain SAVISQKPSRDICQRGTSLTIQCQVDSQVTMMFWYRQQPGQSLTLIATANQGSEATYESGFVIDKFPISRPNLTFSTLTVSNMSPEDSSIYLCSVLTGTNSGNTIYFGEGSWLTVV.

The chain has TRBV27 and TRBJ1-2; TRBD1 matches at 7 bases. CDR1 is MNHEY and CDR2 is SMNVEV in the germline V gene (reference sequence). Losses at the gene ends were 6 bases for V and 4 bases for J; bases not matched to a gene: 17. CDR3 size: 17 residues. The CDR3, as DNA: TGTGCCAGCAGAAGGGTCCAGGCAGGGGGGGGAGGCTATGGCTACACCTTC. It translates to CASRRVQAGGGGYGYTF.

J is TRBJ1-2 and V is TRBV19; perhaps TRBD1 as D (5 bases). Germline lookup yields CDR1 LNHDA and CDR2 SQIVND (reference sequence). The CDR3 consists of 16 residues. Trimming took off 7 bases at V and 1 base at J, with 19 bases between the two ends. CDR3 nucleotide sequence: TGTGCCAGTATCGGCGGCGACAGCAGAGTTAACTATGGCTACACCTTC. This sequence encodes CASIGGDSRVNYGYTF.

The chain links TRBV5-1 to TRBJ1-6; possible D gene TRBD1, 5 bases. Trimming shortened V by 0 bases and J by 0 bases, and 13 bases separated the two germline ends. Germline loops: CDR1 SGHRS, CDR2 YFSETQ. CDR3 length: 18 residues. In DNA, the CDR3 is TGCGCCAGCAGCTTGGTCCAGGGCCCGAGCTCCTATAATTCACCCCTCCACTTT. It translates to CASSLVQGPSSYNSPLHF.

This rearrangement joins TRBV7-2 to TRBJ1-2, with 10 bases matching TRBD1. This CDR3 spans 15 amino acids. J gave up 5 bases and V 5 bases, and 8 bases lay outside the gene matches. Germline V gene sequence: CDR1 SGHTA, CDR2 FQGNSA. The CDR3 nucleotides read TGTGCCAGCAGCCTAGGAGGGGGACAGGGGTATGGCTACACCTTC. This encodes CASSLGGGQGYGYTF. Complete variable domain (other parts from reference TRBV7-2 and TRBJ1-2): GAGVSQSPSNKVTEKGKDVELRCDPISGHTALYWYRQSLGQGLEFLIYFQGNSAPDKSGLPSDRFSAERTGGSVSTLTIQRTQQEDSAVYLCASSLGGGQGYGYTFGSGTRLTVV.

CDR3 sequence: CASSRTMREASYEQYF. In DNA form, the CDR3 reads TGCGCCAGCAGTCGTACTATGCGGGAGGCATCCTACGAGCAGTACTTC. V usage is TRBV4-1 and J usage is TRBJ2-7; 8 bases align to TRBD2. V shed 6 bases, J shed 1 base, and the junction held 11 bases outside the gene matches. CDR3 length: 16 amino acids. Per germline, CDR1 MGHRA and CDR2 YSYEKL.

The rearrangement joins TRBV5-1 to TRBJ2-1; D possibly corresponds to TRBD1 (5 bases). CDR1 and CDR2 (germline): SGHRS, YFSETQ. CDR3 length: 14 residues. With 0 bases removed from V and 8 bases from J, the gap between germline ends came to 12 bases. The CDR3 nucleotides read TGCGCCAGCAGCTTGGCCGCAGGGCCCCATGAGCAGTTCTTC. Encoded protein: CASSLAAGPHEQFF.

The chain is built from TRBV5-1 and TRBJ2-3; 9 bases match TRBD1. This CDR3 has 15 amino acids. The germline gives CDR1 SGHRS, CDR2 YFSETQ. V was clipped by 5 bases and J by 0 bases; unmatched bases: 4. The CDR3 reads CASSRDRASTDTQYF. In DNA, the CDR3 is TGCGCCAGCAGTCGGGACAGGGCTAGCACAGATACGCAGTATTTT.

V gene TRBV27 combines with J gene TRBJ2-7; D is ambiguous. The V end was cut by 4 bases, the J end by 3 bases, with 4 bases between. Per the germline V gene, CDR1 is MNHEY and CDR2 is SMNVEV (reference sequence). There are 11 residues in the CDR3. CDR3: CASSSFYEQYF. CDR3 nucleotide sequence: TGTGCCAGCAGTTCCTTCTACGAGCAGTACTTC.

The CDR3 region is CASSGDPPDTQYF. CDR3 bases: TGTGCCAGCAGCGGGGACCCACCGGATACGCAGTATTTT. V is TRBV5-4 and J is TRBJ2-3; either TRBD1 or TRBD2 may fit D (5 bases each). With 4 bases removed from V and 6 bases from J, the gap between germline ends came to 12 bases. The CDR3 covers 13 residues. Germline CDR1 is SGHNT and CDR2 is YYREEE (reference sequence).

The chain recombines TRBV9 with TRBJ2-7, with 10 bases matching TRBD2. V lost 4 bases to trimming and J lost 0 bases; unmatched junction nucleotides: 4. Germline V lookup: CDR1 SGDLS, CDR2 YYNGEE. The CDR3 spans 15 residues. The CDR3 sequence: CASSSLAGGSYEQYF. CDR3 coding DNA: TGTGCCAGCAGCTCATTAGCGGGGGGCTCCTACGAGCAGTACTTC.

The chain combines TRBV9 with TRBJ1-2; 7 bases match TRBD1. The CDR3 is 14 amino acids. V shed 4 bases and J 3 bases; nucleotides not matched to a gene: 6. CDR1 SGDLS and CDR2 YYNGEE come from the germline V gene. CDR3 protein: CASSSSGTDYGYTF. CDR3 coding DNA: TGTGCCAGCAGCTCCTCCGGGACAGACTATGGCTACACCTTC. The full variable domain, in which reference TRBV9 and TRBJ1-2 provide the parts outside the CDR3, is DSGVTQTPKHLITATGQRVTLRCSPRSGDLSVYWYQQSLDQGLQFLIQYYNGEERAKGNILERFSAQQFPDLHSELNLSSLELGDSALYFCASSSSGTDYGYTFGSGTRLTVV.

The chain links TRBV6-5 to TRBJ1-1; the match to TRBD1 covers 7 bases. V trimming: 6 bases; J trimming: 5 bases; junction bases outside the gene matches: 9. The germline CDR1 and CDR2 sequences are MNHEY and SVGAGI. This CDR3 has 14 residues. Written as DNA, the CDR3 is TGTGCCAGCAGCCCCGACAGGGATCGAACTGAAGCTTTCTTT. Its protein is CASSPDRDRTEAFF.

About this clone: The identical CDR3 is also encoded by other nucleotide sequences in the sample. This chain links TRBV29-1 with TRBJ1-2; 8 bases are shared with TRBD1. J gave up 4 bases and V 6 bases, and 1 base lay outside the gene matches. Germline V gene lookup returns CDR1 SQVTM and CDR2 ANQGSEA. CDR3 length equals 11 residues. Here the CDR3 reads CSVDRGYGYTF. The CDR3 DNA reads TGCAGCGTAGACAGGGGCTATGGCTACACCTTC.

Regarding this clone: Other DNA sequences in this sample translate to the same CDR3. J is TRBJ2-3 and V is TRBV29-1; D ambiguous. V was shortened by 0 bases and J by 3 bases, with 4 bases between the two germline ends. From germline, CDR1 is SQVTM and CDR2 ANQGSEA. This CDR3 region has 12 residues. CDR3 amino acids: CSVEEGTDTQYF. The CDR3 DNA follows: TGCAGCGTTGAAGAGGGAACAGATACGCAGTATTTT.

The rearrangement links TRBV2 to TRBJ1-5; D is uncertain. From germline, CDR1 is SNHLY and CDR2 FYNNEI. The CDR3 extends over 13 amino acids. Trimming removed 8 bases at V and 6 bases at J, with 14 bases between. The DNA for the CDR3 is TGTGCCAGCGGTCGGACTCTTCTTCAGCCCCAGCATTTT. This codes for CASGRTLLQPQHF.

This rearrangement joins TRBV11-3 to TRBJ2-3; perhaps TRBD2 as D (6 bases). Germline V CDR1 and CDR2: SGHNT, YENEEA. V gave up 4 bases and J gave up 0 bases, with 14 bases separating them. The CDR3 is 16 residues long. The CDR3 DNA is TGTGCCAGCAGCTCCCGACTAGGGTCTAGCACAGATACGCAGTATTTT. Its protein is CASSSRLGSSTDTQYF.